This TCR beta chain was profiled in a study of T cell changes during pregnancy in multiple sclerosis. Libraries were prepared by immunoSEQ multiplex PCR; TCRdb keeps only in-frame clonotypes and omits some of them. This sample has 40,000 to 45,000 clones, with about 93% found just once. Between the trimmed V and J ends, which lost 7 bases and 10 bases, there was a span of 18 bases. The germline V gene has CDR1 SNHLY and CDR2 FYNNEI. This CDR3 comprises 13 residues. Sequenced material: CD4+ T cells from peripheral blood mononuclear cells, taken before pregnancy. The receptor was derived from a female donor with multiple sclerosis, enrolled in a pregnancy study. The chain uses TRBV2 and TRBJ2-3; D possibly corresponds to TRBD2 (5 bases). This chain's CDR3 is CASKEAPQVAQYF. In DNA form, the CDR3 reads TGTGCCAGCAAGGAGGCCCCGCAAGTGGCGCAGTATTTT.